This is a list of T cell receptor beta chains from one sample in a study of blood T cell repertoires in COVID-19. Sequenced by immunoSEQ multiplex PCR; TCRdb stores in-frame clones only, minus some. The sample lists under 4,500 clones, approximately 78% seen once, with about 40% in the top ten. Sequencing was performed on peripheral blood. Receptor source: a human donor with active or convalescent COVID-19. The donor label of this sample is uncertain. CDR3s include the opening cysteine and the closing phenylalanine or tryptophan. Each record gives: CDR3 DNA, CDR3 protein, J gene, D gene, V gene, clone size. D genes are given only for firm matches. Where a row states a size, it is once, few, many or the class of an expanded clone; other rows omit it.

DNA: TGTGCCAGCAGCTTAGCGGCACAGGGGAGAGGCTACACCTTC
CDR3: CASSLAAQGRGYTF
J: TRBJ1-2
D: TRBD1
V: TRBV7-8
size: few

DNA: TGTGCCAGCAGTGAAGGACAGATCACCGGGGAGCTGTTTTTT
CDR3: CASSEGQITGELFF
J: TRBJ2-2
D: .
V: TRBV2
size: .

DNA: TGTGCCAGCAGCTTAGATGCAGGGCGCACAGATACGCAGTATTTT
CDR3: CASSLDAGRTDTQYF
J: TRBJ2-3
D: .
V: TRBV11-2
size: .

DNA: TGTGCCTGGAGTGCTACGAATGAGCAGTTCTTC
CDR3: CAWSATNEQFF
J: TRBJ2-1
D: .
V: TRBV30
size: .

DNA: TGTGCCAGCAGCCACTACGGGGGACAGGGAGGGGAGCAGTACTTC
CDR3: CASSHYGGQGGEQYF
J: TRBJ2-7
D: TRBD1
V: TRBV27
size: .

DNA: TGTGCCAGCAGTTCTACGGGGTCTGGGGCCAACGTCCTGACTTTC
CDR3: CASSSTGSGANVLTF
J: TRBJ2-6
D: .
V: TRBV2
size: .

DNA: TGTGCCAGCAAGTCCGGGACTAGCGGGAGTCAGGAGCAGTACTTC
CDR3: CASKSGTSGSQEQYF
J: TRBJ2-7
D: TRBD2
V: TRBV6-5
size: .

DNA: TGTGCCAGCAGCCTCCTTATAGCGGGAGTTGTTAATGAGCAGTTCTTC
CDR3: CASSLLIAGVVNEQFF
J: TRBJ2-1
D: TRBD2
V: TRBV14
size: .

DNA: TGTGCCAGCAGCTTAGAGGCGGCGTACACTGAAGCTTTCTTT
CDR3: CASSLEAAYTEAFF
J: TRBJ1-1
D: .
V: TRBV11-2
size: .

DNA: TGTGCCAGCAGTTCAGACTACGAGGGCTATGGCTACACCTTC
CDR3: CASSSDYEGYGYTF
J: TRBJ1-2
D: .
V: TRBV6-5
size: .

DNA: TGTGGCACGAGGGCGCCCTATAATTCACCCCTCCACTTT
CDR3: CGTRAPYNSPLHF
J: TRBJ1-6
D: .
V: TRBV19
size: .

DNA: TGTGCCAGCTCACCACAAGGAGGCAGGTACACAGATACGCAGTATTTT
CDR3: CASSPQGGRYTDTQYF
J: TRBJ2-3
D: .
V: TRBV18
size: large

DNA: TGTGCCAGCTCACCACCTGAGGGGGCGCGCGAAAAACTGTTTTTT
CDR3: CASSPPEGAREKLFF
J: TRBJ1-4
D: TRBD1
V: TRBV18
size: .

DNA: TGCGCCAGCAGCCAAGATCCTATAGGGACAGGGATTAGTCAGCCCCAGCATTTT
CDR3: CASSQDPIGTGISQPQHF
J: TRBJ1-5
D: TRBD1
V: TRBV4-3
size: .

DNA: TGCGCCAGCAGCTTGGGCGTAGATGCGAGTGAGCAGTTCTTC
CDR3: CASSLGVDASEQFF
J: TRBJ2-1
D: .
V: TRBV5-1
size: .

DNA: TGTGCCAGCAGCCGCTCCCCGGAGGCTAACTATGGCTACACCTTC
CDR3: CASSRSPEANYGYTF
J: TRBJ1-2
D: .
V: TRBV6-5
size: .

DNA: TGTGCCAGCAGCCCTGGGGCTAGCGGGTACAATGAGCAGTTCTTC
CDR3: CASSPGASGYNEQFF
J: TRBJ2-1
D: TRBD2
V: TRBV7-3
size: .

DNA: TGTGCTAGTGGTTTAGGGGGGGCAGGTTCACCCCTCCACTTT
CDR3: CASGLGGAGSPLHF
J: TRBJ1-6
D: .
V: TRBV12-5
size: .

DNA: TGTGCCTGGATCGGGCGGGGGGGGTACGAGCAGTACTTC
CDR3: CAWIGRGGYEQYF
J: TRBJ2-7
D: TRBD2
V: TRBV30
size: once

DNA: TGTGCCAGCAGGGTACAGCCCTACGAGCAGTACTTC
CDR3: CASRVQPYEQYF
J: TRBJ2-7
D: .
V: TRBV2
size: .

DNA: TGCGCCAGCAGCCAAGGTTGGGGAGAAAGAGAAAAACTGTTTTTT
CDR3: CASSQGWGEREKLFF
J: TRBJ1-4
D: .
V: TRBV4-1
size: .

DNA: TGCGCCAGCAGCTCCGGACAGGGGAATTCACCCCTCCACTTT
CDR3: CASSSGQGNSPLHF
J: TRBJ1-6
D: TRBD1
V: TRBV5-1
size: .

DNA: TGTGCCAGCAGCGTAAGGTCAGGGCAGGTGAAGGGCGCGACTAATGAAAAACTGTTTTTT
CDR3: CASSVRSGQVKGATNEKLFF
J: TRBJ1-4
D: .
V: TRBV9
size: .

DNA: TGTGCCAGCAGCCCAGCAGTGGGAGGGCACACAGATACGCAGTATTTT
CDR3: CASSPAVGGHTDTQYF
J: TRBJ2-3
D: TRBD2
V: TRBV9
size: .

DNA: TGTGCCATCAGTGTCCGGGACAGCGCCTATGGCTACACCTTC
CDR3: CAISVRDSAYGYTF
J: TRBJ1-2
D: TRBD1
V: TRBV10-3
size: .

DNA: TGTGCCTGGGTCCGACTGGCCTCGGCTGGAAACACCATATATTTT
CDR3: CAWVRLASAGNTIYF
J: TRBJ1-3
D: .
V: TRBV30
size: .

DNA: TGTGCCAGCAGCTCCATAGCGGGAGCCCACGAGCAGTACTTC
CDR3: CASSSIAGAHEQYF
J: TRBJ2-7
D: TRBD2
V: TRBV7-9
size: .

DNA: TGTGCCACCAGCGAGGGGGCGGGGGAGACCCAGTACTTC
CDR3: CATSEGAGETQYF
J: TRBJ2-5
D: .
V: TRBV24-1
size: .

DNA: TGCGCCAGCAGCCGCCTTGGGCACGGGGCAGATACGCAGTATTTT
CDR3: CASSRLGHGADTQYF
J: TRBJ2-3
D: .
V: TRBV5-1
size: .

DNA: TGTGCCAACGAATCGACAGGGGATGAAAAACTGTTTTTT
CDR3: CANESTGDEKLFF
J: TRBJ1-4
D: .
V: TRBV12-1
size: .

DNA: TGTGCCAGCTCACCCTGGGAGGTTACCTACAATGAGCAGTTCTTC
CDR3: CASSPWEVTYNEQFF
J: TRBJ2-1
D: .
V: TRBV18
size: .

DNA: TGCGCCAGCAGTCAAAGCGGAGCTGAGGAAAAACTGTTTTTT
CDR3: CASSQSGAEEKLFF
J: TRBJ1-4
D: .
V: TRBV5-1
size: .

DNA: TGTGCCATCGGTCAGTCCGCTGAAGCTTTCTTT
CDR3: CAIGQSAEAFF
J: TRBJ1-1
D: .
V: TRBV10-3
size: .

DNA: TGTGCCAGCAGTTATTCTGGGGGCCCCACAGATACGCAGTATTTT
CDR3: CASSYSGGPTDTQYF
J: TRBJ2-3
D: .
V: TRBV6-6
size: .

DNA: TGTGCCAGTAGTACATTTCAGGGGGCTGGCTACACCTTC
CDR3: CASSTFQGAGYTF
J: TRBJ1-2
D: TRBD1
V: TRBV19
size: .

DNA: TGTGCCAGCAGCCGGACAGTCTATGGCTACACCTTC
CDR3: CASSRTVYGYTF
J: TRBJ1-2
D: .
V: TRBV28
size: .

DNA: TGCAGCGTTGTAGGGGGTCTTGGGACCCTCCGTGGGGAGACCCAGTACTTC
CDR3: CSVVGGLGTLRGETQYF
J: TRBJ2-5
D: .
V: TRBV29-1
size: .

DNA: TGCGCCAGCAGCCAAGATTGGAGACAGCCCCTAAACGAGCAGTACTTC
CDR3: CASSQDWRQPLNEQYF
J: TRBJ2-7
D: .
V: TRBV4-3
size: .

DNA: TGTGCCAGCAGTTACGGGACAGGGTACGAGCAGTACTTC
CDR3: CASSYGTGYEQYF
J: TRBJ2-7
D: TRBD1
V: TRBV6-5
size: .

DNA: TGTGCCAGCAGGTCTACAGGGGTCAATGAGCAGTTCTTC
CDR3: CASRSTGVNEQFF
J: TRBJ2-1
D: TRBD1
V: TRBV7-2
size: .

DNA: TGCAGTGCTAGAGAACACTACGAGCAGTACTTC
CDR3: CSAREHYEQYF
J: TRBJ2-7
D: .
V: TRBV20-1
size: .

DNA: TGTGCCAGCAGCTTGGGGGGATGGACTACAGATACGCAGTATTTT
CDR3: CASSLGGWTTDTQYF
J: TRBJ2-3
D: .
V: TRBV5-8
size: few

DNA: TGCGCCAGCAGCCAATCCCCCGGGACTAAAAACATTCAGTACTTC
CDR3: CASSQSPGTKNIQYF
J: TRBJ2-4
D: .
V: TRBV4-3
size: .

DNA: TGTGCCAGCAGCGTAGTAGGTGGAGCGGGGCTAGCGGGCACAGATACGCAGTATTTT
CDR3: CASSVVGGAGLAGTDTQYF
J: TRBJ2-3
D: TRBD2
V: TRBV9
size: .

DNA: TGCAGCGGGGGTGTAGGGGACTATGGCTACACCTTC
CDR3: CSGGVGDYGYTF
J: TRBJ1-2
D: .
V: TRBV29-1
size: once

DNA: TGCGCCAGCAGCCAGGACAGGGGAACGGGGTTAAATGAAAAACTGTTTTTT
CDR3: CASSQDRGTGLNEKLFF
J: TRBJ1-4
D: TRBD1
V: TRBV4-1
size: once

DNA: TGTGCCAGCAGCCTAGGGGTTCGTGGCTACACCTTC
CDR3: CASSLGVRGYTF
J: TRBJ1-2
D: .
V: TRBV12-3/TRBV12-4
size: .

DNA: TGTGCCAGCAGCGTAACAGTTAATGAAAAACTGTTTTTT
CDR3: CASSVTVNEKLFF
J: TRBJ1-4
D: .
V: TRBV5-6
size: .

DNA: TGCGCCAGCAGCCAAGCCCCAGCGGGAGGGCCGACCTACAATGAGCAGTTCTTC
CDR3: CASSQAPAGGPTYNEQFF
J: TRBJ2-1
D: TRBD2
V: TRBV4-1
size: .

DNA: TGCGCCAGCAGCCGAGATGGCGGGAAGACAGATACGCAGTATTTT
CDR3: CASSRDGGKTDTQYF
J: TRBJ2-3
D: .
V: TRBV5-1
size: .

DNA: TGTGCCAGTAAGGGGACAGGGACCTACGAGCAGTACTTC
CDR3: CASKGTGTYEQYF
J: TRBJ2-7
D: TRBD1
V: TRBV19
size: .

DNA: TGCGCCAGCAGGGACAGAACAAAGTCCAACGAGCAGTACTTC
CDR3: CASRDRTKSNEQYF
J: TRBJ2-7
D: .
V: TRBV5-1
size: .

DNA: TGTGCCAGCAGCAAAGAGATTTTCTCCGGGACAGGGAACACTGAAGCTTTCTTT
CDR3: CASSKEIFSGTGNTEAFF
J: TRBJ1-1
D: .
V: TRBV21-1
size: .

DNA: TGTGCCAGTAGTATCCGGCGCGGCACCGGGGAGCTGTTTTTT
CDR3: CASSIRRGTGELFF
J: TRBJ2-2
D: .
V: TRBV19
size: .